The source of this T cell receptor beta chain is a study of PD-1 blockade in classical Hodgkin lymphoma. Study-wide context: Every 2 weeks, patients got 3 mg/kg intravenous nivolumab.

TCRdb keeps only in-frame clones here, not all; method: immunoSEQ multiplex PCR. The sample lists about 7,800 clones, 70% to 90% occurring once. Following autologous stem cell transplantation, relapse occurred in every patient, and exposure to brentuximab vedotin varied. CD8+ T cells were isolated from thawed PBMCs by magnetic negative selection. Germline assignment: CDR1 MNHEY and CDR2 SMNVEV (reference sequence). Trimming left V 3 bases short and J 3 bases short, with 9 bases between. The CDR3 is made up of 13 amino acids. The sequencing here drew on CD8+ T cells from blood, taken at baseline. This chain links TRBV27 with TRBJ2-7; possibly TRBD1 for D (5 bases). The sequence was collected from a human donor with classical Hodgkin lymphoma. CDR3 protein: CASSFGQDYEQYF. DNA for the CDR3: TGTGCCAGCAGTTTTGGACAAGACTACGAGCAGTACTTC.